This T cell receptor beta chain was found in a study of OX40 agonist ivuxolimab in advanced cancers. Study in general: The patients received ivuxolimab by intravenous route every 2 weeks at 0.01 to 10 mg/kg. It was permissible to have had prior anti-PD-1, anti-PD-L1 or anti-CTLA-4 therapy, and less than 45% had some. Partial responses were observed in three patients, of whom one had hepatocellular carcinoma and two had cutaneous melanoma.

Germline V gene sequence: CDR1 LGHNA, CDR2 YSLEER. CDR3 length equals 17 residues. Trimming shortened V by 0 bases and J by 2 bases, and 14 bases separated the two germline ends. Produced via immunoSEQ multiplex PCR; TCRdb's table is partial and in-frame only. The data show some 60,000 clones, about 89% seen once. The material was CD4+ or CD8+ T cells sorted from blood, obtained in a trial of the OX40 agonist ivuxolimab. The chain links TRBV4-3 to TRBJ2-1; unclear D gene. This clonotype was sampled from an adult with an advanced solid tumor such as melanoma, head and neck, liver or kidney cancer. CDR3 bases: TGCGCCAGCAGCCAAGATAGGGATTCCGCTACCTACAATGAGCAGTTCTTC. Its protein is CASSQDRDSATYNEQFF.